This T cell receptor beta chain was retrieved from a study of shared clonotypes between healthy human individuals. There are a few counts of this clone. CDR3 length: 12 amino acids. V was shortened by 4 bases and J by 7 bases, with 10 bases between the two germline ends. Germline lookup yields CDR1 SGHNT and CDR2 YYREEE (reference sequence). Donation came from healthy HIV-negative adults that had no recent acute infections or vaccinations. Profiled with immunoSEQ multiplex PCR; TCRdb holds only in-frame clones, not every one. This table has hundreds of thousands of clones, 75% to 85% appearing once. V gene TRBV5-4 combines with J gene TRBJ2-3; D remains ambiguous. This clonotype was obtained from a woman aged 40 to 49 in good health. Some clones in this sample may be carry-over from other donors' samples. Sample: PBMCs. The CDR3 protein is CASSGDAYTQYF. The CDR3 DNA follows: TGTGCCAGCAGCGGCGATGCATATACGCAGTATTTT.